This T cell receptor (beta chain) was observed in a study of cytomegalovirus exposure and HLA in healthy donors. V dropped 4 bases and J dropped 0; count of bases not matched to a gene: 10. The CDR3 has 19 amino acids. The germline gives CDR1 MNHEY, CDR2 SMNVEV (reference sequence). Primers: 60 Vbeta forward and 13 Jbeta reverse. Sequenced by immunoSEQ multiplex PCR; TCRdb stores in-frame clones only, minus some. Among approximately 58,000 clones listed, approximately 83% were seen once. The sequenced material came from PBMCs. The receptor was isolated from a man in his thirties or forties in good health and CMV-seronegative. The rearrangement uses TRBV27 and TRBJ2-7; 15 positions agree with TRBD2. DNA of the CDR3: TGTGCCAGCAGTTCGTCGGGACTAGCGGGGGGCAAGAGCTCCTACGAGCAGTACTTC. This encodes CASSSSGLAGGKSSYEQYF.